This is a list of T cell receptor beta chains from one sample in a study of molecular identifiers for immune sequencing clone quantification. Each CDR3 protein is one row after TCRdb ran MiXCR on the PCR reads. The sample holds some 65,000 distinct CDR3 sequences, about 18% seen once. The specimen was naive CD8+ T cells from blood, with Jurkat cell RNA spiked in. All receptors come from a human donor in good health. Some libraries in this study had Jurkat cell RNA spiked in. Both conserved end residues are part of each CDR3. The order of the fields is V gene, D gene, J gene, CDR3 protein. D genes are given only for firm matches.

V gene: TRBV7-2; D gene: TRBD2; J gene: TRBJ2-1; CDR3 protein: CASILLAGGYNEQFF
V gene: TRBV27; D gene: NA; J gene: TRBJ2-1; CDR3 protein: CASRNTGSRNEQFF
V gene: TRBV7-9; D gene: NA; J gene: TRBJ1-1; CDR3 protein: CASRPRTVEAFF
V gene: TRBV25-1; D gene: TRBD1; J gene: TRBJ2-3; CDR3 protein: CASSDRVTGGSDTQYF
V gene: TRBV12-3/TRBV12-4; D gene: NA; J gene: TRBJ2-7; CDR3 protein: CASSLETYEQYF
V gene: TRBV5-1; D gene: NA; J gene: TRBJ2-7; CDR3 protein: CASSLAPDSSYEQYF
V gene: TRBV6-5; D gene: TRBD1; J gene: TRBJ2-2; CDR3 protein: CASSYSPYSGTGGIRDTGELFF
V gene: TRBV19; D gene: NA; J gene: TRBJ2-6; CDR3 protein: CASSLDGFSGANVLTF
V gene: TRBV6-6; D gene: NA; J gene: TRBJ1-4; CDR3 protein: CTSRTLDSPDNENEKLFF
V gene: TRBV24-1; D gene: NA; J gene: TRBJ2-1; CDR3 protein: CATSSRAGALYNEQFF
V gene: TRBV11-2; D gene: NA; J gene: TRBJ2-3; CDR3 protein: CASSLDPGLTDTQYF
V gene: TRBV6-5; D gene: TRBD1; J gene: TRBJ2-5; CDR3 protein: CASSYSGTGFRETQYF
V gene: TRBV4-3; D gene: NA; J gene: TRBJ2-5; CDR3 protein: CASSHSTGVQETQYF
V gene: TRBV27; D gene: NA; J gene: TRBJ1-5; CDR3 protein: CASGRGGSPYQPQHF
V gene: TRBV28; D gene: NA; J gene: TRBJ1-5; CDR3 protein: CASNLRGGQPQHF
V gene: TRBV10-3; D gene: TRBD2; J gene: TRBJ2-3; CDR3 protein: CAISDIRASGSTDTQYF
V gene: TRBV7-9; D gene: NA; J gene: TRBJ2-7; CDR3 protein: CASSLGELAYEQYF
V gene: TRBV12-3/TRBV12-4; D gene: NA; J gene: TRBJ1-5; CDR3 protein: CASRGTVGYQPQHF
V gene: TRBV20-1; D gene: NA; J gene: TRBJ2-5; CDR3 protein: CSALTKLSEETQYF
V gene: TRBV20-1; D gene: TRBD1; J gene: TRBJ2-7; CDR3 protein: CSAREEGTGTYYEQYF